Listed below are T cell receptor beta chains from one sample, sequenced in a study of T cell responses to AZD1222 COVID-19 vaccine. Repertoires were generated with immunoSEQ multiplex PCR, while TCRdb's copy carries only in-frame clones and drops some. The sample shows 90,000 to 120,000 clones, approximately 92% of them seen only once. The material was peripheral blood, obtained on day 0 of AZD1222 vaccination. These receptors all stem from an adult in good health. The CDR3 runs from the conserved cysteine through the conserved F or W. The D gene is left open where the match is weak. The size entry is marked missing in some rows and otherwise reads once, few, many or a size class.

D	J	V	size	DNA	CDR3
TRBD1	TRBJ1-4	TRBV11-3	NA	TGTGCCAGCAGTGACAGGGGGCGTGAAAAACTGTTTTTT	CASSDRGREKLFF
TRBD2	TRBJ2-1	TRBV4-2	few	TGTGCCAGCAGCCAAGAAAATAGCGGGATCTACAATGAGCAGTTCTTC	CASSQENSGIYNEQFF
NA	TRBJ1-1	TRBV28	NA	TGTGCCAGCAGTCCCCGCCGGGACATGAACACTGAAGCTTTCTTT	CASSPRRDMNTEAFF
NA	TRBJ2-3	TRBV7-9	NA	TGTGCCAGCAGCTTAGAGGCTAGCTGGGGAGTGTCGCAGTATTTT	CASSLEASWGVSQYF
NA	TRBJ2-7	TRBV27	NA	TGTGCCAGCAGTTTTTCTAACCCGGGACGAAATGGCAGGTACGAGCAGTACTTC	CASSFSNPGRNGRYEQYF
NA	TRBJ2-6	TRBV15	NA	TGTGCCACCAGCAGAGTCAGGGGCAGGGGGGCCAACGTCCTGACTTTC	CATSRVRGRGANVLTF
TRBD1	TRBJ2-7	TRBV6-5	NA	TGTGCCAGCCGGGGACAGGCGAGCTCCTACGAGCAGTACTTC	CASRGQASSYEQYF
NA	TRBJ1-6	TRBV25-1	few	TGTGCCAGCAGTGAATCCTCGGGTGGGTCACCCCTCCACTTT	CASSESSGGSPLHF
TRBD1	TRBJ2-1	TRBV29-1	NA	TGCAGCGTTTCTGGGACAGGAACTAGTTACAATGAGCAGTTCTTC	CSVSGTGTSYNEQFF
NA	TRBJ1-3	TRBV7-7	NA	TGTGCCAGCAGCCCCCACCCCGCCAACTCTGGAAACACCATATATTTT	CASSPHPANSGNTIYF